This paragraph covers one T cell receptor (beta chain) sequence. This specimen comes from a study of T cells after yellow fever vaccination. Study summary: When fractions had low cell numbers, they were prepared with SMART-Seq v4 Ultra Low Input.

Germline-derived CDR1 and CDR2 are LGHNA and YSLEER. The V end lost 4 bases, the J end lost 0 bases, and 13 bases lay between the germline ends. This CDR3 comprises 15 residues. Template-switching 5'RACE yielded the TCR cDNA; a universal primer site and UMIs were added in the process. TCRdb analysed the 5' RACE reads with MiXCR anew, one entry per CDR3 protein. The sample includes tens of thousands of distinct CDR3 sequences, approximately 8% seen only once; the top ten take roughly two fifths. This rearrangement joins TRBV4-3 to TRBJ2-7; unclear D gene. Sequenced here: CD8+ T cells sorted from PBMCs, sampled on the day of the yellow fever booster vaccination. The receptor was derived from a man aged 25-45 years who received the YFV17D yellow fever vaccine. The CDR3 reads CASSPDLTSSYEQYF. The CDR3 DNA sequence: TGCGCCAGCAGCCCAGACCTGACGAGCTCCTACGAGCAGTACTTC.